One and the same sample provided the 29 T cell receptor beta chains below, sequenced in a study of blood T cell repertoires in COVID-19. Profiled with immunoSEQ multiplex PCR; TCRdb holds only in-frame clones, not every one. The repertoire holds 150,000 to 250,000 clones, with approximately 84% as singletons. The source material was peripheral blood. The receptors were sampled from a human donor with acute or convalescent COVID-19. The donor label of this sample is uncertain.

The gene calls are TRBV5-4 and TRBJ2-5, with 12 nucleotides matching TRBD2. Germline CDR1 SGHNT, CDR2 YYREEE (reference sequence). This CDR3 has 15 residues. Germline trimming cut 4 bases from V and 5 bases from J; bases unmatched to any gene: 6. The DNA for the CDR3 is TGTGCCAGCAGCACACCTAGCGGGAGGGTGGAGACCCAGTACTTC. It is translated as CASSTPSGRVETQYF.

This clone was seen once. V usage is TRBV2 and J usage is TRBJ1-4, with 11 bases fitting TRBD1. The CDR3 runs to 16 residues. Per the germline V gene, CDR1 is SNHLY and CDR2 is FYNNEI. The trim removed 5 bases at V and 7 bases at J, leaving 9 bases unmatched. The CDR3 is CASSIQPGQGGEKLFF. The CDR3 bases are TGTGCCAGCAGTATACAACCGGGACAGGGGGGTGAAAAACTGTTTTTT.

This rearrangement joins TRBV7-9 to TRBJ2-3; 9 bases agree with TRBD2. CDR1 and CDR2 (germline): SEHNR, FQNEAQ (reference sequence). Unmatched junction bases numbered 4, after V lost 5 bases and J lost 1 base. This CDR3 region has 15 residues. The CDR3 here is CASSAAGGGTDTQYF. In DNA form, the CDR3 reads TGTGCCAGCAGCGCAGCGGGAGGTGGCACAGATACGCAGTATTTT.

The chain employs TRBV18 and TRBJ2-7; TRBD2 is a possible D gene (7 bases). Germline V gene data show CDR1 as KGHSH and CDR2 as LQKENI. This CDR3 has 15 residues. V dropped 0 bases and J dropped 6 bases, with 15 bases sitting between them. CDR3 protein: CASSPPARGQGEQYF. As DNA, the CDR3 is TGTGCCAGCTCACCACCCGCGCGGGGGCAAGGCGAGCAGTACTTC.

J is TRBJ1-2 and V is TRBV28; D possibly corresponds to TRBD1 (6 bases). The germline V gene encodes CDR1 MDHEN and CDR2 SYDVKM. V was shortened by 1 base and J by 5 bases, with 14 bases between the two germline ends. The CDR3 totals 15 residues. Here the CDR3 reads CASSLSGGSRYGYTF. In DNA, the CDR3 is TGTGCCAGCAGTTTATCTGGGGGCTCGAGGTATGGCTACACCTTC.

The chain recombines TRBV28 with TRBJ1-2; 7 bases agree with TRBD1. Germline V gene data show CDR1 as MDHEN and CDR2 as SYDVKM. This CDR3 spans 13 amino acids. Trimming took 4 bases from V and 7 from J; bases not matched to a gene: 6. CDR3: CASSSTGVGGYTF. The CDR3 bases are TGTGCCAGCAGTTCAACAGGGGTCGGTGGCTACACCTTC.

V gene TRBV28 combines with J gene TRBJ2-5; 9 positions match TRBD1. The germline V gene has CDR1 MDHEN and CDR2 SYDVKM. This CDR3 has 16 amino acids. The ends lost 6 bases at V and 2 bases at J; junction bases unmatched: 10. Written as DNA, the CDR3 is TGTGCCAGCAGAAGAGACAGGGGGAGGTGGCAAGAGACCCAGTACTTC. Translating gives CASRRDRGRWQETQYF.

This clone was found many times. The J gene is TRBJ2-7, the V gene TRBV5-1, with D perhaps TRBD2 (5 bases). The germline CDR1 and CDR2 sequences are SGHRS and YFSETQ. V lost 6 bases to trimming and J lost 4 bases, with 17 bases between them. The CDR3 covers 14 residues. The CDR3 nucleotides are TGCGCCAGCAAGAGGGAGACTCAGAGATACGAGCAGTACTTC. Translation gives CASKRETQRYEQYF.

This chain joins TRBV5-6 and TRBJ1-2; D ambiguous. V was clipped by 1 base and J by 8 bases, with 9 bases between them. This CDR3 is 12 amino acids long. From germline, CDR1 is SGHDT and CDR2 YYEEEE. CDR3 DNA: TGTGCCAGCAGCTTGCGGGAGGGAGGCTACACCTTC. This translates into CASSLREGGYTF.

The rearrangement uses TRBV2 and TRBJ2-1; 8 bases match TRBD1. CDR1 and CDR2 (germline): SNHLY, FYNNEI. CDR3 size: 13 residues. With V trimmed by 4 bases and J by 5 bases, 1 base remained unmatched. The CDR3 nucleotides read TGTGCCAGCAGTGCGGGACAGGACAATGAGCAGTTCTTC. Translated, it gives CASSAGQDNEQFF.

The rearrangement links TRBV6-2 or TRBV6-3 to TRBJ2-2; TRBD2 matches at 8 bases. The CDR3 spans 17 residues. Per germline, CDR1 MNHEY and CDR2 SVGEGT. Trimming took 1 base from V and 4 from J; bases not matched to a gene: 8. In DNA, the CDR3 is TGTGCCAGCAGTTACTTCGCAGGCGGGACTAGCACCGGGGAGCTGTTTTTT. Amino acid sequence: CASSYFAGGTSTGELFF.

The chain employs TRBV6-5 and TRBJ1-5; 8 bases fit TRBD1. This CDR3 is built from 13 residues. The trim removed 5 bases at V and 6 bases at J, leaving 3 bases unmatched. Germline assignment: CDR1 MNHEY and CDR2 SVGAGI. The CDR3 sequence is CASSRQGSQPQHF. The CDR3 DNA follows: TGTGCCAGCAGTCGACAGGGGAGTCAGCCCCAGCATTTT.

J is TRBJ1-5 and V is TRBV19; TRBD1 matches at 9 bases. CDR1 is LNHDA, CDR2 SQIVND, per germline (reference sequence). The CDR3 runs to 16 residues. With 0 bases clipped from V and 1 base from J, the junction kept 1 base outside the gene matches. CDR3 loop: CASSIEDRGSNQPQHF. The DNA of the CDR3 is TGTGCCAGTAGTATAGAAGACAGGGGGAGCAATCAGCCCCAGCATTTT.

This clone was seen a handful of times. Different DNA sequences within this sample yield the same CDR3. This rearrangement joins TRBV11-2 to TRBJ1-5, with a tentative D call TRBD1 (6 bases). Trimming shortened V by 3 bases and J by 6 bases, and 9 bases separated the two germline ends. CDR1 is SGHAT, CDR2 FQNNGV, per germline. The CDR3 runs to 13 residues. The CDR3, as DNA: TGTGCCAGCAGCTTGGCAGGGGCTCAGCCCCAGCATTTT. Translating gives CASSLAGAQPQHF.

This clone was found once. This sequence joins TRBV5-1 and TRBJ1-2, with D perhaps TRBD1 (6 bases). The CDR3 loop spans 14 amino acids. The germline V gene encodes CDR1 SGHRS and CDR2 YFSETQ. V lost 5 bases to trimming and J lost 4 bases, with 15 bases between them. Here the CDR3 reads CASSFGTPTYGYTF. DNA for the CDR3: TGCGCCAGCAGTTTTGGGACACCCACCTATGGCTACACCTTC.

With respect to this clone: The sample contains more than one DNA sequence encoding this CDR3. The CDR3 sequence is CASSSRQGNYGYTF. As DNA, the CDR3 is TGTGCCAGCAGTTCCAGACAGGGAAACTATGGCTACACCTTC. This rearrangement joins TRBV7-2 to TRBJ1-2; 7 bases agree with TRBD1. Germline CDR1 SGHTA, CDR2 FQGNSA. The length of the CDR3 is 14 residues. Trimming at V came to 6 bases and at J to 2 bases, leaving 6 bases not matched to a gene.

The V call is TRBV7-2, the J call TRBJ2-5; D remains ambiguous. CDR1 is SGHTA, CDR2 FQGNSA, per germline. V dropped 1 base and J dropped 5 bases, with 11 bases sitting between them. This CDR3 contains 14 residues. The CDR3 reads CASSLGASVETQYF. CDR3 sequence (DNA): TGTGCCAGCAGCTTAGGGGCGTCTGTGGAGACCCAGTACTTC.

This chain uses TRBV18 with TRBJ1-2; TRBD1 agrees at 8 bases. The CDR3 loop spans 14 amino acids. The ends lost 3 bases at V and 0 bases at J; junction bases unmatched: 0. From germline, CDR1 is KGHSH and CDR2 LQKENI. This chain's CDR3 is CASSPDRANYGYTF. DNA for the CDR3: TGTGCCAGCTCACCGGACAGGGCTAACTATGGCTACACCTTC.

The chain uses TRBV7-3 and TRBJ2-2; TRBD2 aligns across 7 bases. The V segment lost 1 base and the J segment 6 bases; nucleotides outside the gene matches: 2. The CDR3 is 14 amino acids. CDR1 is SGHTA and CDR2 is FQGTGA in the germline V gene. CDR3 region: CASSLRLASGELFF. The CDR3 bases are TGTGCCAGCAGCTTAAGACTAGCCTCCGGGGAGCTGTTTTTT.

The chain recombines TRBV5-1 with TRBJ1-5, with a possible D match to TRBD1 (6 bases). Deletions cut 0 bases from V and 6 bases from J, with 13 bases between. Germline CDR1 is SGHRS and CDR2 is YFSETQ. The CDR3 contains 15 residues. The CDR3 loop reads CASSLAPGDAQPQHF. The CDR3, as DNA: TGCGCCAGCAGCTTGGCCCCAGGGGACGCTCAGCCCCAGCATTTT.

This rearrangement joins TRBV27 to TRBJ2-1, with 7 bases aligning to TRBD2. V gave up 8 bases and J gave up 0 bases; unmatched junction bases: 7. CDR1 is MNHEY, CDR2 SMNVEV, per germline (reference sequence). The CDR3 is 15 residues long. Here the CDR3 reads CASASSSGSYNEQFF. In DNA form, the CDR3 reads TGTGCCAGCGCCTCGTCTAGCGGCTCCTACAATGAGCAGTTCTTC.

The rearrangement uses TRBV30 and TRBJ1-3; possible D gene TRBD1, 6 bases. The CDR3 spans 13 residues. CDR1 is GTSNPN, CDR2 SVGIG, per germline (reference sequence). CDR3: CAAEGGLGNTIYF. The CDR3, as DNA: TGTGCAGCGGAGGGGGGGCTTGGAAACACCATATATTTT.

This chain uses TRBV25-1 with TRBJ2-3; maybe TRBD1 (6 bases). This CDR3 contains 16 residues. Trimming took 4 bases from V and 5 from J, leaving 19 bases between them. Germline V lookup: CDR1 MGHDK, CDR2 SYGVNS. Here the CDR3 reads CASSGSWGSRGDTQYF. The CDR3 coding sequence is TGTGCCAGCAGTGGTTCCTGGGGGTCCAGGGGAGATACGCAGTATTTT.

The chain employs TRBV27 and TRBJ2-5, with 8 bases identical to TRBD1. The CDR3 spans 13 residues. Germline CDR1 reads MNHEY; CDR2 reads SMNVEV (reference sequence). V trimming: 5 bases; J trimming: 5 bases; junction bases outside the gene matches: 4. CDR3 amino acids: CASSGRQGETQYF. The CDR3, as DNA: TGTGCCAGCAGTGGACGACAGGGGGAGACCCAGTACTTC.

The chain links TRBV7-8 to TRBJ2-7, with D perhaps matching TRBD2 (6 bases). The CDR3 spans 12 residues. Germline V CDR1 and CDR2: SGHVS, FQNEAQ. Trimming took 5 bases from V and 7 from J, leaving 12 bases between them. CDR3 residues: CASSLGDWEQYF. CDR3 bases: TGTGCCAGCAGCCTGGGGGACTGGGAGCAGTACTTC.

The chain couples TRBV10-3 to TRBJ2-3; perhaps TRBD2 as D (6 bases). This CDR3 is 13 amino acids long. CDR1 and CDR2 (germline): ENHRY, SYGVKD. V shed 9 bases and J shed 0 bases, with 10 bases lying between them. The CDR3 sequence: CAISAGSTDTQYF. DNA of the CDR3: TGTGCCATTTCAGCGGGTAGCACAGATACGCAGTATTTT.

This clone was seen once. The gene calls are TRBV5-8 and TRBJ2-5; the match to TRBD2 covers 13 bases. This CDR3 contains 15 residues. Trimming at V came to 2 bases and at J to 4 bases, leaving 2 bases not matched to a gene. Germline-derived CDR1 and CDR2 are SGHTS and YDEGEE. The CDR3 reads CASSFWTSGRETQYF. CDR3 sequence (DNA): TGTGCCAGCAGCTTCTGGACTAGCGGGAGAGAGACCCAGTACTTC.

About this clone: An end of the junction does not agree with germline; a read error may underlie this. V and J are TRBV7-3 and TRBJ2-1; 8 nucleotides agree with TRBD2. Germline V lookup: CDR1 SGHTA, CDR2 FQGTGA. The CDR3 length is 18 residues. CDR3 sequence: CANSPLPSGLSSYNEQFF. As DNA, the CDR3 is TGTGCCAACAGCCCCCTCCCTAGCGGGCTGAGCTCCTACAATGAGCAGTTCTTC. Full variable domain (outside the CDR3, taken from reference TRBV7-3 and TRBJ2-1): GAGVSQTPSNKVTEKGKYVELRCDPISGHTALYWYRQSLGQGPEFLIYFQGTGAADDSGLPNDRFFAVRPEGSVSTLKIQRTERGDSAVYLCANSPLPSGLSSYNEQFFGPGTRLTVL.

V is TRBV2 and J is TRBJ2-3; D perhaps matches TRBD2 (6 bases). Germline loops: CDR1 SNHLY, CDR2 FYNNEI. Trimming took off 0 bases at V and 7 bases at J, with 8 bases between the two ends. There are 13 residues in the CDR3. DNA of the CDR3: TGTGCCAGCAGTGAAGCGGCGGGAAATACGCAGTATTTT. Its protein is CASSEAAGNTQYF. The full variable domain, its missing parts supplied by reference TRBV2 and TRBJ2-3, is EPEVTQTPSHQVTQMGQEVILRCVPISNHLYFYWYRQILGQKVEFLVSFYNNEISEKSEIFDDQFSVERPDGSNFTLKIRSTKLEDSAMYFCASSEAAGNTQYFGPGTRLTVL.